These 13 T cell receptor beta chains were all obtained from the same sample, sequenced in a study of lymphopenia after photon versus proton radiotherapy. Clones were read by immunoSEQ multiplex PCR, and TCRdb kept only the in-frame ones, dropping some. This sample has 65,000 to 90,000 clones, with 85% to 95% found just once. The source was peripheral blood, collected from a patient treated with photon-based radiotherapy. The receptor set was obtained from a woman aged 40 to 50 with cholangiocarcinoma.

CDR3 in DNA: TGTGCCAGCAGTTTATCGGTGGGGAGCTCCTATAATTCACCCCTCCACTTT. Translated: CASSLSVGSSYNSPLHF. V gene TRBV27 combines with J gene TRBJ1-6; D gene uncertain. This CDR3 has 17 amino acids. V dropped 0 bases and J dropped 0 bases, with 9 bases sitting between them. In germline, CDR1 is MNHEY, CDR2 SMNVEV (reference sequence).

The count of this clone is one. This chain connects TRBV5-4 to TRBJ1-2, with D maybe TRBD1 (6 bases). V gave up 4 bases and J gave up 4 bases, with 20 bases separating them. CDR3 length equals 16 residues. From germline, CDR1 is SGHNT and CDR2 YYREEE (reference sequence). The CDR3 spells CASSQTGPGQSYGYTF. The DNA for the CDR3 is TGTGCCAGCAGCCAGACCGGCCCGGGACAAAGCTATGGCTACACCTTC. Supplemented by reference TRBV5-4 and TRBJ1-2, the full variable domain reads ETGVTQSPTHLIKTRGQQVTLRCSSQSGHNTVSWYQQALGQGPQFIFQYYREEENGRGNFPPRFSGLQFPNYSSELNVNALELDDSALYLCASSQTGPGQSYGYTFGSGTRLTVV.

Here the CDR3 reads CASSVKPGAAYEQYF. The CDR3 bases are TGTGCCAGCAGTGTAAAACCAGGGGCTGCCTACGAGCAGTACTTC. The chain is built from TRBV28 and TRBJ2-7, with a possible D match to TRBD1 (6 bases). The CDR3 has 15 residues. V shed 5 bases and J shed 2 bases, with 16 bases lying between them. In germline, CDR1 is MDHEN, CDR2 SYDVKM.

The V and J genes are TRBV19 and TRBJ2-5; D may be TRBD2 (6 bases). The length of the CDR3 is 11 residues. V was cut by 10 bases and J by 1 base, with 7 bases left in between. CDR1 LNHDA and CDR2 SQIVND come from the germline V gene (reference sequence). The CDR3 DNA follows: TGTGCCACGGGAGTCCAAGAGACCCAGTACTTC. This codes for CATGVQETQYF.

The CDR3 DNA sequence: TGCACCACACTAAACCCTAACTATGGCTACACCTTC. Translating gives CTTLNPNYGYTF. The V and J genes are TRBV29-1 and TRBJ1-2, with D unclear. The V gene's germline CDR1 is SQVTM and CDR2 ANQGSEA. This CDR3 region has 12 residues.

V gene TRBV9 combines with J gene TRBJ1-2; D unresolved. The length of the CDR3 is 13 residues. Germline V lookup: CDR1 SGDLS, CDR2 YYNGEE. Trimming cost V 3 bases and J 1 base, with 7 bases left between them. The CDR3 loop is CASSGGINYGYTF. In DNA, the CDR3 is TGTGCCAGCAGCGGAGGGATTAACTATGGCTACACCTTC. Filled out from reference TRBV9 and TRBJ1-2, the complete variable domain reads DSGVTQTPKHLITATGQRVTLRCSPRSGDLSVYWYQQSLDQGLQFLIQYYNGEERAKGNILERFSAQQFPDLHSELNLSSLELGDSALYFCASSGGINYGYTFGSGTRLTVV.

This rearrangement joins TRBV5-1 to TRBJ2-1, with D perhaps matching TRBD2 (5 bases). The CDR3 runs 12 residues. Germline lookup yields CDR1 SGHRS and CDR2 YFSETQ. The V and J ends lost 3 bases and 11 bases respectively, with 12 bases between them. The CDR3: CASSWERAQQFF. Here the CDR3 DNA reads TGCGCCAGCAGCTGGGAGAGAGCACAGCAGTTCTTC.

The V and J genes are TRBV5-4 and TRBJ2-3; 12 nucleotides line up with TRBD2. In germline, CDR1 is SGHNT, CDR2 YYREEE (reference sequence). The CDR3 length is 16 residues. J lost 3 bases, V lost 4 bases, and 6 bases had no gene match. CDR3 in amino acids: CASSTWTSGITDTQYF. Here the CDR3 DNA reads TGTGCCAGCAGCACATGGACTAGCGGGATAACAGATACGCAGTATTTT.

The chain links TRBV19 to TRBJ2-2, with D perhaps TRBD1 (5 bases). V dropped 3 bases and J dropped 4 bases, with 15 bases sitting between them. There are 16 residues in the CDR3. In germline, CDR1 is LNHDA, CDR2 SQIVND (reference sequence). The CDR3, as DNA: TGTGCCAGTAGTATCTCACAGGCTCTCTTCACCGGGGAGCTGTTTTTT. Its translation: CASSISQALFTGELFF.

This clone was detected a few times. The CDR3 DNA sequence: TGTGCCAGCAGCCCAGTTACAGGGTACACTGAAGCTTTCTTT. Its protein product is CASSPVTGYTEAFF. The chain recombines TRBV9 with TRBJ1-1; a possible D gene is TRBD1 (6 bases). Germline lookup yields CDR1 SGDLS and CDR2 YYNGEE. V gave up 4 bases and J gave up 3 bases, with 13 bases separating them. This CDR3 spans 14 amino acids. The full variable domain, its missing parts supplied by reference TRBV9 and TRBJ1-1, is DSGVTQTPKHLITATGQRVTLRCSPRSGDLSVYWYQQSLDQGLQFLIQYYNGEERAKGNILERFSAQQFPDLHSELNLSSLELGDSALYFCASSPVTGYTEAFFGQGTRLTVV.

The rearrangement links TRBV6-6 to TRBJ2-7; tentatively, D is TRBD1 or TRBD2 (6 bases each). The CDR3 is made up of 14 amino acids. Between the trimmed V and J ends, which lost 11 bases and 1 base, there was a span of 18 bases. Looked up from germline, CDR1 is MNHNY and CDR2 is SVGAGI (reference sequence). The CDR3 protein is CACHTGAGSYEQYF. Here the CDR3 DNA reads TGTGCCTGCCATACGGGGGCGGGGTCCTACGAGCAGTACTTC.

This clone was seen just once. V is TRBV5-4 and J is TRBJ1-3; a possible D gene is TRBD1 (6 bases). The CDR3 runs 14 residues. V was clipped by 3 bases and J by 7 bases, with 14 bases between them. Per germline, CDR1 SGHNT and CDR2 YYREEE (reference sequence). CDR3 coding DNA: TGTGCCAGCAGCTCTCCAGGGGATTTGAACACCATATATTTT. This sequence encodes CASSSPGDLNTIYF.

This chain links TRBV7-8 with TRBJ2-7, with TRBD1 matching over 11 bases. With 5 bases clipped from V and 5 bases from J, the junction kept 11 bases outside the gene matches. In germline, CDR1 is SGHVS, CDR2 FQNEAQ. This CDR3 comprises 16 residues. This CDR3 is CASSAWDRGFINEQYF. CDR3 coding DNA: TGTGCCAGCAGCGCCTGGGACAGGGGGTTTATTAACGAGCAGTACTTC.